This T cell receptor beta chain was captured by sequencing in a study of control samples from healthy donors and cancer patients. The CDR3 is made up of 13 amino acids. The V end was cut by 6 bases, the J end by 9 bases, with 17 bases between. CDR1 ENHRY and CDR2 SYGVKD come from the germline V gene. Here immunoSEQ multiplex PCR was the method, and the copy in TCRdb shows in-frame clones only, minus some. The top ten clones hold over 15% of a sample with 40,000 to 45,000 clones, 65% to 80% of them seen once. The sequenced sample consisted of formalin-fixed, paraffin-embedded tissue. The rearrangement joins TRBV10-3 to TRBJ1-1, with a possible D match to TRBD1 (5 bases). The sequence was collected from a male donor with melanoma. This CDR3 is CAIRTSGGPQAFF. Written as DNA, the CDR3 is TGTGCCATCAGGACCTCGGGGGGTCCTCAAGCTTTCTTT.